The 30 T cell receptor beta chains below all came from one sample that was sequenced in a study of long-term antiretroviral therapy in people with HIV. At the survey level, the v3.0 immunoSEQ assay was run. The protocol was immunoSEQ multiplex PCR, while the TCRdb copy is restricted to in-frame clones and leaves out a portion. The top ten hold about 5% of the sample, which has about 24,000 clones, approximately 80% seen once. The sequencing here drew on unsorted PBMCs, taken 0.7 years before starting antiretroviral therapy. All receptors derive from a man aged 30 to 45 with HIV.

The CDR3: CASSSAGTSSRYEQYF. The CDR3 region has the DNA TGTGCCAGCAGCTCTGCCGGGACTAGCAGCCGATACGAGCAGTACTTC. This chain uses TRBV5-5 with TRBJ2-7; TRBD2 matches 9 bases. Germline V lookup: CDR1 SGHKS, CDR2 YYEKEE (reference sequence). CDR3 length: 16 residues. V lost 3 bases and J lost 4; bases outside the gene matches: 11.

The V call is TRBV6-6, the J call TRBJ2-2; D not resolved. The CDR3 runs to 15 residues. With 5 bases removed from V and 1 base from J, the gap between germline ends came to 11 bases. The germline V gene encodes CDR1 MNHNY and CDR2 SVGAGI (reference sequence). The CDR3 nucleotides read TGTGCCAGCAGTACCCCGGTTAGGAACACCGGGGAGCTGTTTTTT. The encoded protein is CASSTPVRNTGELFF.

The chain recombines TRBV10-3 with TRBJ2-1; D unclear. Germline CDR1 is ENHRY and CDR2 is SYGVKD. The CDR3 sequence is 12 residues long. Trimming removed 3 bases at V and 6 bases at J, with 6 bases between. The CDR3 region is CAISEWGNEQFF. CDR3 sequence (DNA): TGTGCCATCAGTGAATGGGGCAATGAGCAGTTCTTC.

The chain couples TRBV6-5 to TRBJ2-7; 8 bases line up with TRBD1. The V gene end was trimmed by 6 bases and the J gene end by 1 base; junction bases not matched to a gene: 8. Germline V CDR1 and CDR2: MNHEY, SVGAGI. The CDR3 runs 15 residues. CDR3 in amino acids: CASRTDRDKSYEQYF. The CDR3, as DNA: TGTGCCAGCAGGACGGACAGGGATAAATCCTACGAGCAGTACTTC.

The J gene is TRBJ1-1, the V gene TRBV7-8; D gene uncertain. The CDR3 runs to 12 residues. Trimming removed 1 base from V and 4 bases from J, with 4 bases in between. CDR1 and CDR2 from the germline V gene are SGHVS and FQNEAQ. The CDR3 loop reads CASSLGVTEAFF. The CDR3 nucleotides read TGTGCCAGCAGCTTAGGGGTCACTGAAGCTTTCTTT.

CDR3 nucleotide sequence: TGTGCCAGTTCCTCGACAGCCCAAAAACTGTTTTTT. This gives the protein CASSSTAQKLFF. The rearrangement links TRBV28 to TRBJ1-4; TRBD1 might be the D (5 bases). Germline loops: CDR1 MDHEN, CDR2 SYDVKM. V shed 9 bases and J shed 9 bases, with 14 bases lying between them. The CDR3 spans 12 residues. The full variable domain, completed using reference TRBV28 and TRBJ1-4, is DVKVTQSSRYLVKRTGEKVFLECVQDMDHENMFWYRQDPGLGLRLIYFSYDVKMKEKGDIPEGYSVSREKKERFSLILESASTNQTSMYLCASSSTAQKLFFGSGTQLSVL.

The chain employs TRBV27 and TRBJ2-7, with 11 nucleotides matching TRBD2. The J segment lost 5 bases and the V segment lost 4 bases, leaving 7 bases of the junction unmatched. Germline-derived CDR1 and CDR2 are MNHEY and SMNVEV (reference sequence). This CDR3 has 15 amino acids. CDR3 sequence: CASSYTSGSANEQYF. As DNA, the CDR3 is TGTGCCAGCAGTTACACTAGCGGGAGTGCTAACGAGCAGTACTTC.

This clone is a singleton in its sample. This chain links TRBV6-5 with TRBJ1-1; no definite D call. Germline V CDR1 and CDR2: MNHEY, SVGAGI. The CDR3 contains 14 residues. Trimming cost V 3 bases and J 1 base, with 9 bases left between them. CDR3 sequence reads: CASSYLGWNTEAFF. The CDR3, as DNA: TGTGCCAGCAGTTATCTGGGGTGGAACACTGAAGCTTTCTTT.

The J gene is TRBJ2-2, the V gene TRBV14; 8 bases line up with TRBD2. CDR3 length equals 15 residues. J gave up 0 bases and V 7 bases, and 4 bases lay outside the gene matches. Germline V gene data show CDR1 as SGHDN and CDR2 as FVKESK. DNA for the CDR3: TGTGCCAGCACCCCGGGGGGGCCGAACACCGGGGAGCTGTTTTTT. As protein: CASTPGGPNTGELFF.

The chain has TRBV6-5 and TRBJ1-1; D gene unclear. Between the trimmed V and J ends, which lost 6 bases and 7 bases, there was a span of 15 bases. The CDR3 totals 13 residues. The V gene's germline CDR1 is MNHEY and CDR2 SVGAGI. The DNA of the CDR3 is TGTGCCAGCAGGACCCTGGGAGGGATTGAAGCTTTCTTT. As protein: CASRTLGGIEAFF.

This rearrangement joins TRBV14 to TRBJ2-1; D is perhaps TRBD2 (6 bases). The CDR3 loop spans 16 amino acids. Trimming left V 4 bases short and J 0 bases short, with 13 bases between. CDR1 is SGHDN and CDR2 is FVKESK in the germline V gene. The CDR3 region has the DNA TGTGCCAGCAGCCGATTAGCGGAGAGCTCCTACAATGAGCAGTTCTTC. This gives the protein CASSRLAESSYNEQFF.

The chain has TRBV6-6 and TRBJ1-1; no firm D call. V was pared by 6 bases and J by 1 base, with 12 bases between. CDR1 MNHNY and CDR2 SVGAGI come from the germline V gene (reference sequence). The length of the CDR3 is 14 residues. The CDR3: CASRPREGNTEAFF. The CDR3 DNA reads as TGTGCCAGCAGACCCCGAGAGGGGAACACTGAAGCTTTCTTT.

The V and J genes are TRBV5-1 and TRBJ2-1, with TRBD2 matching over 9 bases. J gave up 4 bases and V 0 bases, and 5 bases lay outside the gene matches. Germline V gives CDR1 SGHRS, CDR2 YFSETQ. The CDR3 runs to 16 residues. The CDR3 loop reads CASSLGTSGRYNEQFF. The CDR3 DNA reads TGCGCCAGCAGCTTGGGAACTAGCGGGCGGTACAATGAGCAGTTCTTC.

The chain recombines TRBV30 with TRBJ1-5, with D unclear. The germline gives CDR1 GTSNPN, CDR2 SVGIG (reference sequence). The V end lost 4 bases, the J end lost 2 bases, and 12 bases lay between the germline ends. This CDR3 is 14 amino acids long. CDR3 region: CAWNPDNGNQPQHF. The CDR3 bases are TGTGCCTGGAACCCCGATAATGGCAATCAGCCCCAGCATTTT. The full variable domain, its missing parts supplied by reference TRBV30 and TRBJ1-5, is SQTIHQWPATLVQPVGSPLSLECTVEGTSNPNLYWYRQAAGRGLQLLFYSVGIGQISSEVPQNLSASRPQDRQFILSSKKLLLSDSGFYLCAWNPDNGNQPQHFGDGTRLSIL.

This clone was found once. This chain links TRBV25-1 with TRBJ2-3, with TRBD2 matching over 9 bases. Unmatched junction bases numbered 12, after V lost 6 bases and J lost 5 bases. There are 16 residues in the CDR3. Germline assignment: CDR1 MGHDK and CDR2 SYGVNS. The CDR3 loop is CASSPGASGVGDTQYF. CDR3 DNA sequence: TGTGCCAGCAGCCCAGGGGCTAGCGGGGTTGGAGATACGCAGTATTTT.

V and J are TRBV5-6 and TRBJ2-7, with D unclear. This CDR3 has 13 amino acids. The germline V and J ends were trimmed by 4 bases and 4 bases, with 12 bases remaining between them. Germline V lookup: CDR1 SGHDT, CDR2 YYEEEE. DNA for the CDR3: TGTGCCAGCAGCGTGATCGGGTTTTACGAGCAGTACTTC. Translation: CASSVIGFYEQYF.

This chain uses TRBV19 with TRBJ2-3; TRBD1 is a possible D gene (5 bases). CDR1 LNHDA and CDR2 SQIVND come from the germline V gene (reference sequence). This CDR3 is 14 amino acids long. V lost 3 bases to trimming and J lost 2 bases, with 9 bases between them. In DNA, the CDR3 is TGTGCCAGTAGTATGGGGCATAACACAGATACGCAGTATTTT. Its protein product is CASSMGHNTDTQYF.

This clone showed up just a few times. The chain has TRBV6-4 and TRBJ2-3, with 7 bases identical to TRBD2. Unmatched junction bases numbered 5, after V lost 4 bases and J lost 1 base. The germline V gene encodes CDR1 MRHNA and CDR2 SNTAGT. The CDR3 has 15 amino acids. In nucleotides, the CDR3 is TGTGCCAGCAGTGTAGCGGGTTCTGGCACAGATACGCAGTATTTT. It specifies CASSVAGSGTDTQYF.

The CDR3 sequence: CASSLRGGETQYF. The CDR3 region has the DNA TGTGCCAGCAGCTTGCGCGGGGGGGAGACCCAGTACTTC. V and J are TRBV5-4 and TRBJ2-5; 8 bases line up with TRBD2. Germline V gives CDR1 SGHNT, CDR2 YYREEE (reference sequence). V was pared by 1 base and J by 5 bases, with 1 base of the junction left unmatched. The CDR3 extends over 13 amino acids.

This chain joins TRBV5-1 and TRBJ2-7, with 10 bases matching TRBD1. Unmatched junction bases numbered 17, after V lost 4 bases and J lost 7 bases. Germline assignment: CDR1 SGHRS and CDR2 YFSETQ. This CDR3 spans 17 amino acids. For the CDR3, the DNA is TGCGCCAGCAGCAGGGACCCAGTCCGGGACAGGGGTTATGAGCAGTACTTC. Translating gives CASSRDPVRDRGYEQYF.

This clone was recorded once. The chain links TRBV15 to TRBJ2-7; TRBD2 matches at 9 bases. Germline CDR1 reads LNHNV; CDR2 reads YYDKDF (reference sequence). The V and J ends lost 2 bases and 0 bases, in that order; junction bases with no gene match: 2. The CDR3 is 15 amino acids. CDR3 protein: CATSRLAGNSYEQYF. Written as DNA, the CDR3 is TGTGCCACCAGCAGACTAGCGGGGAACTCCTACGAGCAGTACTTC. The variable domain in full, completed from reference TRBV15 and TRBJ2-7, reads DAMVIQNPRYQVTQFGKPVTLSCSQTLNHNVMYWYQQKSSQAPKLLFHYYDKDFNNEADTPDNFQSRRPNTSFCFLDIRSPGLGDTAMYLCATSRLAGNSYEQYFGPGTRLTVT.

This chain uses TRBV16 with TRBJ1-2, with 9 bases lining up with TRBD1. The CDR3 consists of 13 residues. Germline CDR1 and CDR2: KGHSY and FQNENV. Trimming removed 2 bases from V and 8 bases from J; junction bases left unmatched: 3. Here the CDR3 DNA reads TGTGCCAGCAGCCAAGGAACAGGGGGCGGCTACACCTTC. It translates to CASSQGTGGGYTF.

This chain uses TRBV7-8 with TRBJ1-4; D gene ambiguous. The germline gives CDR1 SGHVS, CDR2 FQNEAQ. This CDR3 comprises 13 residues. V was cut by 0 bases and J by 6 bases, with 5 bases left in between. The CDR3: CASSLANHEKLFF. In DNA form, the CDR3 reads TGTGCCAGCAGCTTAGCGAATCATGAAAAACTGTTTTTT.

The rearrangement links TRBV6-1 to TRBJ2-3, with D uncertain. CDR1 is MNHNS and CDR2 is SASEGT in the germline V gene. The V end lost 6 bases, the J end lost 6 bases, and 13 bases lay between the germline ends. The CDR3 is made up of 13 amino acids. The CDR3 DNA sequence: TGTGCCAGCAGCGGATTCCTGTCTGATACGCAGTATTTT. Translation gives CASSGFLSDTQYF.

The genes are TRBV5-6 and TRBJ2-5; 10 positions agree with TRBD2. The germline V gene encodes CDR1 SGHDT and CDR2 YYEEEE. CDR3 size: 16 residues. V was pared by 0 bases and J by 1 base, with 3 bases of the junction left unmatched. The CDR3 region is CASSLDSGRFQETQYF. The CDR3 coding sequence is TGTGCCAGCAGCTTGGATAGCGGGAGGTTCCAAGAGACCCAGTACTTC.

The CDR3 here is CASSLTGTVNSPLHF. DNA for the CDR3: TGTGCCAGCAGTTTAACAGGGACAGTTAATTCACCCCTCCACTTT. This rearrangement joins TRBV28 to TRBJ1-6; 7 nucleotides line up with TRBD1. CDR1 and CDR2 (germline): MDHEN, SYDVKM. V trimming: 2 bases; J trimming: 6 bases; junction bases outside the gene matches: 4. The CDR3 totals 15 residues.

The CDR3 sequence is CASSPTSGRPGSGANVLTF. CDR3 coding DNA: TGTGCCAGCAGTCCGACTAGCGGGCGGCCCGGCTCTGGGGCCAACGTCCTGACTTTC. V and J are TRBV27 and TRBJ2-6, with TRBD2 matching 10 bases. Germline CDR1 MNHEY, CDR2 SMNVEV (reference sequence). The CDR3 is made up of 19 amino acids. V trimming: 5 bases; J trimming: 0 bases; junction bases outside the gene matches: 10.

This CDR3 reads CASSQGVKATRNYEQYF. DNA of the CDR3: TGCGCCAGCAGCCAAGGAGTTAAAGCGACTCGAAACTACGAGCAGTACTTC. The rearrangement joins TRBV4-1 to TRBJ2-7; no firm D call. The CDR3 covers 17 residues. CDR1 MGHRA and CDR2 YSYEKL come from the germline V gene. V was trimmed by 1 base and J by 3 bases, leaving 19 bases between them.

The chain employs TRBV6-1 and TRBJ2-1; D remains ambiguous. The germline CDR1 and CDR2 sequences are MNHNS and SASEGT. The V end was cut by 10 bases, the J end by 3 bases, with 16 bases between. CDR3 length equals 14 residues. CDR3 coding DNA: TGTGCCACCTGGGGTGGGCAGATCTACAATGAGCAGTTCTTC. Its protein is CATWGGQIYNEQFF.

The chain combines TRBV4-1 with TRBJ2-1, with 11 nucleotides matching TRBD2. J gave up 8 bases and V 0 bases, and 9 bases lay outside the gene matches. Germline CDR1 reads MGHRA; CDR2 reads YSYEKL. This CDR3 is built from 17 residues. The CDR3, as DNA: TGCGCCAGCAGCCAAGAGGAAACTAGCGGGAGTATTGATGAGCAGTTCTTC. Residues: CASSQEETSGSIDEQFF.